This T cell receptor (beta chain) was recovered during a study of blood T cells in healthy people across ages (dated by TCRdb to the mid-2010s). At the level of the whole study: In model experiments, roughly one uniquely barcoded TCR beta cDNA molecule per two T cells was captured by template switching. The donors were split into four age groups: young (average around 15 years), middle-aged (roughly 40), aged (approximately 59) and long-lived (roughly 77). Donors of different ages were randomly distributed across sequencing lanes to avoid experimental bias. For two donors (one aged 18 to 30 and one aged 80 or older), the study analyzed two additional independent replicas of 1 million unique cDNA reads from the same blood draw. To track age-related changes in TCR beta repertoire diversity, the study relied on deep sequencing normalized with unique cDNA molecular identifiers. General findings and caveats noted by the study authors: Estimates of total diversity from one million sequenced T cells were regarded as lower bounds and underestimates. The long-lived group showed more naive CD4+ T cells, fewer expanded clones and increased TCR diversity than the aged group, suggesting age selection. Since profiling was done on bulk unsorted PBMCs, naive and antigen-experienced compartments could not be conclusively compared. As age increased, observed TCR beta diversity per million T cells dropped in a roughly linear way, and a significant reduction was already evident by age 40. The CMV infection status of donors was not known, potentially confounding age-related changes in expanded clonotypes. The percentage of naive T cells measured by flow cytometry correlated strongly with observed TCR beta diversity.

The donors were 40 or so Caucasian individuals from Russia, aged 6 to 90 years, who were systemically healthy. Each donor gave about 9.8 milliliters of peripheral blood, drawn into EDTA-treated Vacutainer tubes. PBMCs were isolated by Ficoll-Paque density-gradient centrifugation, with at least 6 million obtained per sample. Total RNA was extracted from PBMCs with Trizol reagent, with at least 6 micrograms obtained per sample. For every donor, an aliquot of PBMCs went through flow cytometry to measure the percentages of naive CD45RAhigh/CD27high T cells. The CDR3 runs 16 amino acids, cysteine and phenylalanine included. The CDR3 DNA has 48 bases and is translated from base 1. Deletion took 5 bases off V and 2 bases off J, with a span of 19 bases between the germline ends. The germline V gene (reference sequence) specifies SEHNR as CDR1 and FQNEAQ as CDR2. Library preparation used 5' RACE. Sequencing used an Illumina HiSeq 2500. A second PCR of roughly 7 to 11 cycles was performed with a sample-barcoded 5' primer and a J-beta primer mix. A template-switch 5' adaptor carrying 12 random nucleotides introduced a unique molecular identifier onto each TCR beta cDNA molecule. At least 3 million CDR3-containing paired-end reads were obtained from each sample. First-strand cDNA synthesis was performed from all RNA using the Mint cDNA synthesis kit, with priming by a TRBC-specific oligonucleotide. Following uracil-DNA glycosylase treatment, a first 18-cycle PCR with universal primers M1SS and BC2_uni_R was performed on all cDNA. Per the authors' processing: Normalization of each sample was performed by random selection of 1 million high-quality reads, each carrying a distinct molecular identifier. Instead of being binned into consensus sequences, reads that shared molecular identifiers were thrown out. CDR3 identification, clonotype clustering and error correction used MiTCR with a Q25 quality threshold and the strictest error-elimination algorithm. Lower-bound total TCR beta diversity was estimated with a nonparametric unseen species model using Euler transformation. The raw public data were reprocessed by TCRdb itself: fastp quality trimming at Q25, MiXCR clonotype calling, in-frame beta chains only. Merged by CDR3 protein, the rows form single entries marked with the most common genes and DNA. These V and J calls rely on TCRdb rather than the paper's analysis. The sample table contains over a million distinct CDR3 sequences; only one count was recorded for around 45% of them. Together, the top ten hold approximately 20% of the sample.

There are a few counts of this clonotype. This receptor's antigen is unknown. It has no much larger one-base neighbor in the sample; base qualities were not kept. This sequence originates from a woman in her sixties or seventies in good health. The receptor chain draws on TRBV7-9 and TRBJ2-7, and possibly TRBD1, on 6 matching bases. Material for sequencing was blood. The CDR3 sequence is CASSKPDRRFTYEQYF. The bases read TGTGCCAGCAGCAAACCCGACAGGAGATTTACCTACGAGCAGTACTTC.